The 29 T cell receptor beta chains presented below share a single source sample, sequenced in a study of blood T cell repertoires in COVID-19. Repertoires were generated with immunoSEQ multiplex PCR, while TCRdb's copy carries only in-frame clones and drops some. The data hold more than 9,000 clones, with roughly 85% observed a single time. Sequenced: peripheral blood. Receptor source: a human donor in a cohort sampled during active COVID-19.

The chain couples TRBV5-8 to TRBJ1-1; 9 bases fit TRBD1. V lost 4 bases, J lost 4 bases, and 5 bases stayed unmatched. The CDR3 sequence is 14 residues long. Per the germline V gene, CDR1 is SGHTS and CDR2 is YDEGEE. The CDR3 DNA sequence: TGTGCCAGCAGCCACAGGGGGCAGGGCACTGAAGCTTTCTTT. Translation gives CASSHRGQGTEAFF.

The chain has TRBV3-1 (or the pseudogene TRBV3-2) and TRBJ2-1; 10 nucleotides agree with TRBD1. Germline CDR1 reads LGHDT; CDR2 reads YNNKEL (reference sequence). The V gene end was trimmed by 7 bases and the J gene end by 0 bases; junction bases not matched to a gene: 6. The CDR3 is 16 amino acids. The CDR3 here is CASTQTGGSSYNEQFF. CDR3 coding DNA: TGTGCCAGCACCCAGACAGGGGGCAGCTCCTACAATGAGCAGTTCTTC.

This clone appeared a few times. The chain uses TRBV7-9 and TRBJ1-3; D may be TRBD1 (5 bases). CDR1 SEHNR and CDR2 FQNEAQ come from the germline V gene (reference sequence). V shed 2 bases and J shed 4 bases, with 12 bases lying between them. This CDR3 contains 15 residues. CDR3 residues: CASSLSRGLGNTIYF. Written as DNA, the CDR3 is TGTGCCAGCAGCTTATCGCGGGGGTTGGGAAACACCATATATTTT.

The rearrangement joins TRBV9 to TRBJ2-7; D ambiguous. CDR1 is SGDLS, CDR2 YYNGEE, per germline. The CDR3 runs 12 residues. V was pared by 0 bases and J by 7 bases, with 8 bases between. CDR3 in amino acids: CASSVVPQEQYF. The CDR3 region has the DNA TGTGCCAGCAGCGTAGTCCCCCAAGAGCAGTACTTC.

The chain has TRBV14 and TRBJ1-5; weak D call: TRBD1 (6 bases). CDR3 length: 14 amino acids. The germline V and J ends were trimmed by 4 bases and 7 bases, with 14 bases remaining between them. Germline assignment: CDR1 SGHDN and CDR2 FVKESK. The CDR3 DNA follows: TGTGCCAGCAGCCGTACCAGGGGTGGACAGCCCCAGCATTTT. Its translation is CASSRTRGGQPQHF.

The CDR3 reads CASSLTGAKNIQYF. CDR3 sequence (DNA): TGTGCCAGCAGTTTAACAGGGGCCAAAAACATTCAGTACTTC. The rearrangement uses TRBV28 and TRBJ2-4, with a possible D match to TRBD1 (6 bases). The germline V gene encodes CDR1 MDHEN and CDR2 SYDVKM. This CDR3 contains 14 residues. Trimming pared 2 bases from V and 1 base from J, leaving 6 bases between.

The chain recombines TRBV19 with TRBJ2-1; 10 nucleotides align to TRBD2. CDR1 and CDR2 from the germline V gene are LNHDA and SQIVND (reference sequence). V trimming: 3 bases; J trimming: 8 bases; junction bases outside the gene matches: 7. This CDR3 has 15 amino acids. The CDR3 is CASSIIAGGRHEQFF. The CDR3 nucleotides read TGTGCCAGTAGTATCATAGCGGGAGGTCGCCATGAGCAGTTCTTC.

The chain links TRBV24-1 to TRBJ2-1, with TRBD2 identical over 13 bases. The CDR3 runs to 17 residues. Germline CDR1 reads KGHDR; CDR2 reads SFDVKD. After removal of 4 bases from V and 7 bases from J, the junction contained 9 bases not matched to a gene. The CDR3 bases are TGTGCCACCAGTGACGCTCGGACTAGCGGGAGTGGGAATGAGCAGTTCTTC. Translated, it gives CATSDARTSGSGNEQFF.

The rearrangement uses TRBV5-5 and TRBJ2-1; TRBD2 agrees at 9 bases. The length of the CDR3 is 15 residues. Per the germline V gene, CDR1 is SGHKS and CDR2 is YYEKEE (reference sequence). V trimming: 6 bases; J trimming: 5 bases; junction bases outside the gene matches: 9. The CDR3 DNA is TGTGCCAGCACCTATTCGACTAGCGGCGACAATGAGCAGTTCTTC. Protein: CASTYSTSGDNEQFF.

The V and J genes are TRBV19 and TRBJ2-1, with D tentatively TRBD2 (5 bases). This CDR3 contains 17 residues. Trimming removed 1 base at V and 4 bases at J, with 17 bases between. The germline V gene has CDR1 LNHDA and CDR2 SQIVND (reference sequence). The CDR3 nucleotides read TGTGCCAGTAGTATAGGGAGGAGTGGGAGAGAGTACAATGAGCAGTTCTTC. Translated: CASSIGRSGREYNEQFF.

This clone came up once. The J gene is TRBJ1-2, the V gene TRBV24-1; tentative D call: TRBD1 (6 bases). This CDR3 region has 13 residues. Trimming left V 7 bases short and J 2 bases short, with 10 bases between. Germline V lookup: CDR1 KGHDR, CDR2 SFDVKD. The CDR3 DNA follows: TGTGCCACCAGACCCAGGGGAAACTATGGCTACACCTTC. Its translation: CATRPRGNYGYTF.

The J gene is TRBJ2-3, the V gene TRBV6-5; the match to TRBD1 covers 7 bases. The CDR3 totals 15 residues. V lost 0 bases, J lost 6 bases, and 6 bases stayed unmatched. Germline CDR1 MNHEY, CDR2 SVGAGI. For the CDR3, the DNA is TGTGCCAGCAGTTACTCGACGCAGGGGGAGGATACGCAGTATTTT. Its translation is CASSYSTQGEDTQYF.

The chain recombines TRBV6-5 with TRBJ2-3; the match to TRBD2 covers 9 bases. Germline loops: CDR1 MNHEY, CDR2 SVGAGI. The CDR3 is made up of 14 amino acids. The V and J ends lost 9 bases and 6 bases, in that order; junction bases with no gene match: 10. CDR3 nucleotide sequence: TGTGCCAGTACAGCGGGAGGAAGAGGGGATACGCAGTATTTT. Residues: CASTAGGRGDTQYF.

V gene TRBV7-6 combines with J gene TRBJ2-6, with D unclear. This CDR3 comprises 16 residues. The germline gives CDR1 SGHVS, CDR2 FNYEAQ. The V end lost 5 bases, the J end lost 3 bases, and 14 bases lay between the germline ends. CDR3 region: CASSLVPRSGANVLTF. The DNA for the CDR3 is TGTGCCAGCAGCCTAGTCCCGCGGAGTGGGGCCAACGTCCTGACTTTC.

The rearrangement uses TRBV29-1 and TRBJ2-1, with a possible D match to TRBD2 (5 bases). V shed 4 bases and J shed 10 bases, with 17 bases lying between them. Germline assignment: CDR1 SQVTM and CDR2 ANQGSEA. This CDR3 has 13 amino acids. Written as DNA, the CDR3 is TGCAGCGTTGTCGGTGGGAGTAGGATAGAGCAGTTCTTC. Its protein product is CSVVGGSRIEQFF.

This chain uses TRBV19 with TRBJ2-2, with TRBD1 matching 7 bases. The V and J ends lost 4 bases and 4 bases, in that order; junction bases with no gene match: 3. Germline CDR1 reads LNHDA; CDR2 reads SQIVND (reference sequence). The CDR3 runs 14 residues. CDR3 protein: CASSKPGGTGELFF. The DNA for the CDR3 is TGTGCCAGTAGTAAGCCAGGGGGCACCGGGGAGCTGTTTTTT.

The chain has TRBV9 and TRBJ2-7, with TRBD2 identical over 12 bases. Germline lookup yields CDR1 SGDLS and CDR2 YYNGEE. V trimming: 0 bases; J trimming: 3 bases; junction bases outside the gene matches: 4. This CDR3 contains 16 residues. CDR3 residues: CASSVGTSGMNYEQYF. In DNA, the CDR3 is TGTGCCAGCAGCGTAGGGACTAGCGGGATGAACTACGAGCAGTACTTC.

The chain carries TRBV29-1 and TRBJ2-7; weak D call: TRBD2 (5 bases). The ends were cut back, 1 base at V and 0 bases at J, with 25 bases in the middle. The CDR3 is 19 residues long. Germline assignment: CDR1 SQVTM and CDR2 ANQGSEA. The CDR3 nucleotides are TGCAGCGTTGAAGCGGAAAGCGGTTCGAGATATCTGAGCTCCTACGAGCAGTACTTC. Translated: CSVEAESGSRYLSSYEQYF.

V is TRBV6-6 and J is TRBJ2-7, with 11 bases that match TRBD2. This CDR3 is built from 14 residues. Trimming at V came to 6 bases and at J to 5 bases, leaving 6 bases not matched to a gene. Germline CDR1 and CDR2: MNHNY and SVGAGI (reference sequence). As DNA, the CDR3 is TGTGCCAGCAGCCGACTAGCGGGAATCCACGAGCAGTACTTC. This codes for CASSRLAGIHEQYF.

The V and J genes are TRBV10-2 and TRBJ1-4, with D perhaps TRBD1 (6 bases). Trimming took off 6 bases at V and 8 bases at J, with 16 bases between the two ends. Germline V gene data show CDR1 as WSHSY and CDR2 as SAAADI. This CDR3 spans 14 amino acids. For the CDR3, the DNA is TGCGCCAGCAGAGAGACAGGCGAAGGAGAAAAACTGTTTTTT. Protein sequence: CASRETGEGEKLFF.

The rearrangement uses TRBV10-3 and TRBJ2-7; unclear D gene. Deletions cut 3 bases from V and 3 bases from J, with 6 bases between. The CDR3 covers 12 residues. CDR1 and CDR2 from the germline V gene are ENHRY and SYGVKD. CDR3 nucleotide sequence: TGTGCCATCAGTGACCCCATCTACGAGCAGTACTTC. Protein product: CAISDPIYEQYF.

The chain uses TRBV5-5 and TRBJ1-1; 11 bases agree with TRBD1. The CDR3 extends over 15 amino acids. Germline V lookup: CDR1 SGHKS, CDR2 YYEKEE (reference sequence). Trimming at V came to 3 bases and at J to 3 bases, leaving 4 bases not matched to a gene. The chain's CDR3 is CASSSDRGPDTEAFF. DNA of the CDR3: TGTGCCAGCAGCTCGGACAGGGGGCCGGACACTGAAGCTTTCTTT.

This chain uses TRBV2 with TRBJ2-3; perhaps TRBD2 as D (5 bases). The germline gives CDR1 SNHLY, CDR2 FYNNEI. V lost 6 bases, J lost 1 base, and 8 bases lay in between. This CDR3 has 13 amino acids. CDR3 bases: TGTGCCAGCAGCGGACTGCGCACAGATACGCAGTATTTT. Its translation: CASSGLRTDTQYF.

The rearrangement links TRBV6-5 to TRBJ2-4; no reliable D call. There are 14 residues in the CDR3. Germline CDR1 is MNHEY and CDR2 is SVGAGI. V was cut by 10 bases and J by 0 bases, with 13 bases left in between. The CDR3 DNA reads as TGTGCCAAGTCAGTCGATCTAGCCAAAAACATTCAGTACTTC. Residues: CAKSVDLAKNIQYF.

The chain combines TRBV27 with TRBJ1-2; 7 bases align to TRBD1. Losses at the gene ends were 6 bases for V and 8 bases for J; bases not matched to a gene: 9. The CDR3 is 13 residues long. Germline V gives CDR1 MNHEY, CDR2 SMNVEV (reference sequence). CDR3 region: CASRDRASGGYTF. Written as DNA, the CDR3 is TGTGCCAGCAGAGACAGGGCCTCCGGGGGCTACACCTTC.

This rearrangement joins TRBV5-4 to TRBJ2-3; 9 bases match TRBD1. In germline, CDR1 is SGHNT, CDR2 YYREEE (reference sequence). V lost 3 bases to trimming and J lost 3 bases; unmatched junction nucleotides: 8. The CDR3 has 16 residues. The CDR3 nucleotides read TGTGCCAGCAGCTGGGGCGGGACAGGGAAAACAGATACGCAGTATTTT. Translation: CASSWGGTGKTDTQYF.

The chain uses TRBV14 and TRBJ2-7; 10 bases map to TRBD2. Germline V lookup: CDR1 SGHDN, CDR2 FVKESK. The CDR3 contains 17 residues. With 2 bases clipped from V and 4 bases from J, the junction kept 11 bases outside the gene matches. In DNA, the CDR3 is TGTGCCAGCAGCCAATGGCTTCTAGCGGGAGAGACTTACGAGCAGTACTTC. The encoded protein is CASSQWLLAGETYEQYF.

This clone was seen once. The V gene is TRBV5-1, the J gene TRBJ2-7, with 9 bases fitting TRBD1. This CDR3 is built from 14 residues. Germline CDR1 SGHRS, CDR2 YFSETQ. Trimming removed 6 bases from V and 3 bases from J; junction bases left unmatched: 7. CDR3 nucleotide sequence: TGCGCCAGCACCTCCGGGACAGGGAGCTACGAGCAGTACTTC. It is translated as CASTSGTGSYEQYF. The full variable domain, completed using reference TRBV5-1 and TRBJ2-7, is KAGVTQTPRYLIKTRGQQVTLSCSPISGHRSVSWYQQTPGQGLQFLFEYFSETQRNKGNFPGRFSGRQFSNSRSEMNVSTLELGDSALYLCASTSGTGSYEQYFGPGTRLTVT.

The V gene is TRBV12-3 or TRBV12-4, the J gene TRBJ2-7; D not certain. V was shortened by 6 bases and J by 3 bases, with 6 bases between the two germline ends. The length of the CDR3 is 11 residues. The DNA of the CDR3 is TGTGCCAGCAGGACGGGCTACGAGCAGTACTTC. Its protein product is CASRTGYEQYF.